What follows are 18 T cell receptor beta chains derived from one specimen sequenced in a study of blood T cell repertoires in COVID-19. Sequenced by immunoSEQ multiplex PCR; TCRdb stores in-frame clones only, minus some. The profile covers 200,000 to 300,000 clones, with about 86% appearing a single time and more than 9.5% taken by the ten largest. The specimen sequenced was peripheral blood. The receptors shown here come from a woman of 80 years or more with acute or convalescent COVID-19.

This clone was detected a few times. The chain couples TRBV7-6 to TRBJ2-2; tentatively, D is TRBD2 (6 bases). V was trimmed by 6 bases and J by 7 bases, leaving 21 bases between them. The CDR3 contains 16 residues. CDR1 is SGHVS and CDR2 is FNYEAQ in the germline V gene. The CDR3, as DNA: TGTGCCAGCAGACCGACTAGAACCCCCCAAGGCGGGGAGCTGTTTTTT. Translating gives CASRPTRTPQGGELFF.

This sequence joins TRBV19 and TRBJ1-5; perhaps TRBD1 as D (5 bases). The V gene's germline CDR1 is LNHDA and CDR2 SQIVND (reference sequence). The CDR3 loop spans 15 amino acids. V lost 2 bases, J lost 5 bases, and 13 bases lay in between. The CDR3 DNA reads as TGTGCCAGTAGTATAAGGAGGGGAGAGGATCAGCCCCAGCATTTT. This gives the protein CASSIRRGEDQPQHF.

The CDR3 DNA follows: TGCGCCAGCAGCTTGGCCGAACAGGGCTTTAATCAGCCCCAGCATTTT. Amino acids: CASSLAEQGFNQPQHF. The V gene is TRBV5-1, the J gene TRBJ1-5; a weak D match, TRBD1 (6 bases). With 0 bases removed from V and 4 bases from J, the gap between germline ends came to 14 bases. CDR1 is SGHRS, CDR2 YFSETQ, per germline. The CDR3 loop spans 16 amino acids.

This clone was detected a few times. The chain uses TRBV12-3 or TRBV12-4 and TRBJ1-6; D remains unclear. The CDR3 extends over 13 amino acids. Trimming took off 2 bases at V and 7 bases at J, with 6 bases between the two ends. This CDR3 reads CASSLTENSPLHF. The CDR3 coding sequence is TGTGCCAGCAGTTTAACGGAGAATTCACCCCTCCACTTT.

A note on this clone: This CDR3 is also generated by other DNA sequences in the sample. The chain carries TRBV5-5 and TRBJ2-2; 8 bases agree with TRBD2. Germline CDR1 SGHKS, CDR2 YYEKEE (reference sequence). The J segment lost 7 bases and the V segment lost 0 bases, leaving 5 bases of the junction unmatched. The CDR3 is made up of 15 amino acids. CDR3 sequence: CASSLAGGPVGELFF. The CDR3 DNA reads as TGTGCCAGCAGCTTGGCGGGGGGGCCGGTCGGGGAGCTGTTTTTT.

The chain recombines TRBV3-1 (or the pseudogene TRBV3-2) with TRBJ2-7; unclear D gene. This CDR3 comprises 12 residues. Germline CDR1 is LGHDT and CDR2 is YNNKEL (reference sequence). V lost 1 base and J lost 6, with 7 bases in between. The CDR3 loop reads CASSQASSEQYF. CDR3 bases: TGTGCCAGCAGCCAAGCCTCGAGCGAGCAGTACTTC.

The chain uses TRBV3-1 (or the pseudogene TRBV3-2) and TRBJ1-1; D is perhaps TRBD1 (6 bases). Trimming cost V 4 bases and J 1 base, with 10 bases left between them. The CDR3 length is 14 residues. From germline, CDR1 is LGHDT and CDR2 YNNKEL (reference sequence). DNA for the CDR3: TGTGCCAGCAGCCTAGTCAGGGGGAACACTGAAGCTTTCTTT. It is translated as CASSLVRGNTEAFF.

The V call is TRBV28, the J call TRBJ2-1; D perhaps matches TRBD1 (6 bases). V lost 5 bases to trimming and J lost 5 bases, with 16 bases between them. The CDR3 is made up of 15 amino acids. From germline, CDR1 is MDHEN and CDR2 SYDVKM. The CDR3 DNA reads TGTGCCAGCAGTACCCCGAGACAGGTCCACAATGAGCAGTTCTTC. Protein product: CASSTPRQVHNEQFF.

The genes are TRBV15 and TRBJ2-1; possible D gene TRBD2, 5 bases. The CDR3 sequence is 15 residues long. Germline V gene data show CDR1 as LNHNV and CDR2 as YYDKDF (reference sequence). V gave up 0 bases and J gave up 4 bases, with 10 bases separating them. CDR3 nucleotides: TGTGCCACCAGCAGAGATCGAGGGCCATACAATGAGCAGTTCTTC. The encoded protein is CATSRDRGPYNEQFF. The entire variable domain, with the rest obtained from reference TRBV15 and TRBJ2-1, is as follows: DAMVIQNPRYQVTQFGKPVTLSCSQTLNHNVMYWYQQKSSQAPKLLFHYYDKDFNNEADTPDNFQSRRPNTSFCFLDIRSPGLGDTAMYLCATSRDRGPYNEQFFGPGTRLTVL.

The rearrangement links TRBV14 to TRBJ1-1; TRBD1 is a possible D gene (6 bases). This CDR3 is built from 14 residues. CDR1 and CDR2 from the germline V gene are SGHDN and FVKESK. The germline V and J ends were trimmed by 6 bases and 1 base, with 12 bases remaining between them. Here the CDR3 DNA reads TGTGCCAGCAGATACAGGGATGAGAACACTGAAGCTTTCTTT. It codes for CASRYRDENTEAFF.

The V call is TRBV7-8, the J call TRBJ2-3; the D gene is possibly TRBD1 (6 bases). The V gene lost 7 bases and the J gene lost 1 base, with 21 bases spanning the gap. The length of the CDR3 is 17 residues. The germline V gene has CDR1 SGHVS and CDR2 FQNEAQ. The CDR3 sequence is CASIPTTRGDGTDTQYF. CDR3 nucleotide sequence: TGTGCCAGCATCCCGACGACCAGGGGTGATGGCACAGATACGCAGTATTTT.

The rearrangement uses TRBV2 and TRBJ1-6, with a tentative D call TRBD1 (5 bases). Germline V gives CDR1 SNHLY, CDR2 FYNNEI. The CDR3 has 15 residues. The V gene lost 7 bases and the J gene lost 7 bases, with 17 bases spanning the gap. CDR3 sequence reads: CASKSAGGENSPLHF. In DNA, the CDR3 is TGTGCCAGCAAATCTGCGGGGGGGGAAAATTCACCCCTCCACTTT.

The J gene is TRBJ2-1, the V gene TRBV28; D might be TRBD2 (6 bases). V lost 10 bases and J lost 7, with 11 bases in between. The germline V gene encodes CDR1 MDHEN and CDR2 SYDVKM. The CDR3 is 11 amino acids. The CDR3 DNA is TGTGCCACCCTGGAGGGGAATGAGCAGTTCTTC. Translated, it gives CATLEGNEQFF. The full variable domain, with the rest looked up from reference TRBV28 and TRBJ2-1, is DVKVTQSSRYLVKRTGEKVFLECVQDMDHENMFWYRQDPGLGLRLIYFSYDVKMKEKGDIPEGYSVSREKKERFSLILESASTNQTSMYLCATLEGNEQFFGPGTRLTVL.

The J gene is TRBJ1-6, the V gene TRBV30; D is unresolved. CDR1 is GTSNPN, CDR2 SVGIG, per germline (reference sequence). CDR3 length equals 16 residues. The ends were cut back, 4 bases at V and 4 bases at J, with 17 bases in the middle. CDR3 loop: CAWTRRALGYNSPLHF. CDR3 sequence (DNA): TGTGCCTGGACTAGGAGGGCCTTAGGGTATAATTCACCCCTCCACTTT.

V gene TRBV5-1 combines with J gene TRBJ2-2; tentative D call: TRBD1 (6 bases). V was clipped by 2 bases and J by 5 bases, with 16 bases between them. This CDR3 is 16 amino acids long. CDR1 is SGHRS and CDR2 is YFSETQ in the germline V gene. CDR3 in DNA: TGCGCCAGCAGCTTTCCCCAGGGGCAGGGGACCGGGGAGCTGTTTTTT. Translation: CASSFPQGQGTGELFF.

A few counts support this clone. The rearrangement uses TRBV5-1 and TRBJ1-4, with TRBD1 as a possible D gene (6 bases). V gave up 0 bases and J gave up 5 bases, with 8 bases separating them. Germline V CDR1 and CDR2: SGHRS, YFSETQ. The CDR3 runs to 14 residues. The CDR3 region is CASSLGQENEKLFF. CDR3 sequence (DNA): TGCGCCAGCAGCTTGGGACAGGAGAATGAAAAACTGTTTTTT.

The chain couples TRBV11-2 to TRBJ1-2; 8 nucleotides agree with TRBD1. J was trimmed by 5 bases and V by 1 base; bases with no gene match: 9. The CDR3 consists of 16 residues. Germline V gene lookup returns CDR1 SGHAT and CDR2 FQNNGV. In DNA form, the CDR3 reads TGTGCCAGCAGCTTAGTCGGAGGACAGGGAGGGTATGGCTACACCTTC. Protein sequence: CASSLVGGQGGYGYTF.

V gene TRBV11-2 combines with J gene TRBJ1-6; the D is unclear. Looked up from germline, CDR1 is SGHAT and CDR2 is FQNNGV. The CDR3 totals 12 residues. Trimming pared 5 bases from V and 8 bases from J, leaving 7 bases between. The CDR3 is CASSLSDSPLHF. CDR3 sequence (DNA): TGTGCCAGCAGCCTTAGTGATTCACCCCTCCACTTT.